The 28 T cell receptor beta chains presented below share a single source sample, sequenced in a study of blood T cell repertoires in COVID-19. Data came from immunoSEQ multiplex PCR; TCRdb stores just in-frame clones and leaves some out. This table has around 100,000 clones, roughly 83% appearing once. Input material: peripheral blood. The origin of the receptors is a woman aged 55-70 years with acute or convalescent COVID-19.

The chain has TRBV7-2 and TRBJ2-7; a weak D match, TRBD2 (5 bases). Germline CDR1 is SGHTA and CDR2 is FQGNSA. Trimming took 0 bases from V and 7 from J, leaving 13 bases between them. CDR3 length: 14 amino acids. The chain's CDR3 is CASSLAWPGGEQYF. CDR3 coding DNA: TGTGCCAGCAGCTTAGCTTGGCCAGGCGGGGAGCAGTACTTC.

The chain combines TRBV4-1 with TRBJ1-5, with D unclear. The CDR3 consists of 16 residues. Germline-derived CDR1 and CDR2 are MGHRA and YSYEKL. Trimming removed 5 bases from V and 2 bases from J, with 16 bases in between. The CDR3 protein is CASSENTFVRNQPQHF. The CDR3, as DNA: TGCGCCAGCAGCGAAAACACATTTGTCCGCAATCAGCCCCAGCATTTT.

This clone was counted once. The chain is built from TRBV6-5 and TRBJ1-2; the D gene is possibly TRBD1 (6 bases). The germline CDR1 and CDR2 sequences are MNHEY and SVGAGI. The CDR3 totals 15 residues. V lost 7 bases to trimming and J lost 2 bases, with 17 bases between them. The chain's CDR3 is CASTGLDSDNYGYTF. The CDR3 DNA is TGTGCCAGCACCGGCCTGGACAGCGACAACTATGGCTACACCTTC.

The chain links TRBV7-2 to TRBJ2-1; D remains ambiguous. The ends were cut back, 4 bases at V and 10 bases at J, with 11 bases in the middle. Germline V gene data show CDR1 as SGHTA and CDR2 as FQGNSA. This CDR3 is built from 12 residues. DNA of the CDR3: TGTGCCAGCAGCTCGACTCTTCTCGAGCAGTTCTTC. Protein: CASSSTLLEQFF.

The V gene is TRBV15, the J gene TRBJ2-5; D call uncertain. The length of the CDR3 is 11 residues. V was clipped by 4 bases and J by 5 bases, with 5 bases between them. Germline assignment: CDR1 LNHNV and CDR2 YYDKDF (reference sequence). The CDR3 reads CATSTRETQYF. CDR3 in DNA: TGTGCCACCAGCACCCGGGAGACCCAGTACTTC.

This clone was recorded only once. V usage is TRBV19 and J usage is TRBJ1-5; D perhaps matches TRBD1 (6 bases). Germline CDR1 is LNHDA and CDR2 is SQIVND (reference sequence). The CDR3 extends over 14 amino acids. V lost 7 bases and J 2 bases, leaving 12 bases between the germline ends. Written as DNA, the CDR3 is TGTGCCAGTAATCCCGCAGGGGGCAATCAGCCCCAGCATTTT. It translates to CASNPAGGNQPQHF.

The V gene is TRBV2, the J gene TRBJ1-2; the D gene is possibly TRBD1 (5 bases). V shed 3 bases and J shed 7 bases, with 12 bases lying between them. Germline CDR1 is SNHLY and CDR2 is FYNNEI. The length of the CDR3 is 13 residues. The CDR3 protein is CASSDKGNRGYTF. For the CDR3, the DNA is TGTGCCAGCAGTGATAAGGGGAACCGTGGCTACACCTTC.

This clone was found once. The J gene is TRBJ2-1, the V gene TRBV14; D is undetermined. Germline CDR1 SGHDN, CDR2 FVKESK. CDR3 size: 16 residues. V was clipped by 1 base and J by 3 bases, with 13 bases between them. In nucleotides, the CDR3 is TGTGCCAGCAGCCAAGGGTCAGGCTCGTACTACAATGAGCAGTTCTTC. It yields the protein CASSQGSGSYYNEQFF.

The V call is TRBV5-6, the J call TRBJ1-1, with 7 bases identical to TRBD1. CDR1 and CDR2 (germline): SGHDT, YYEEEE. The CDR3 is 16 residues long. V shed 0 bases, J shed 0 bases, and the junction held 5 bases outside the gene matches. The DNA for the CDR3 is TGTGCCAGCAGCTTGGATGGGACAGCGATGAACACTGAAGCTTTCTTT. Its translation is CASSLDGTAMNTEAFF. Using reference TRBV5-6 and TRBJ1-1 for the parts outside the CDR3, the full variable domain is DAGVTQSPTHLIKTRGQQVTLRCSPKSGHDTVSWYQQALGQGPQFIFQYYEEEERQRGNFPDRFSGHQFPNYSSELNVNALLLGDSALYLCASSLDGTAMNTEAFFGQGTRLTVV.

This chain joins TRBV11-3 and TRBJ2-1; D might be TRBD2 (5 bases). The CDR3 loop spans 14 amino acids. V lost 1 base to trimming and J lost 7 bases, with 11 bases between them. Germline CDR1 SGHNT, CDR2 YENEEA. The CDR3 loop reads CASSLALAGNEQFF. Written as DNA, the CDR3 is TGTGCCAGCAGCTTAGCCCTAGCCGGGAATGAGCAGTTCTTC.

The J gene is TRBJ1-2, the V gene TRBV29-1; 8 positions match TRBD1. The germline gives CDR1 SQVTM, CDR2 ANQGSEA. With 7 bases clipped from V and 6 bases from J, the junction kept 4 bases outside the gene matches. This CDR3 spans 11 amino acids. CDR3 in amino acids: CSAQTGDGYTF. CDR3 in DNA: TGCAGCGCACAGACAGGGGATGGCTACACCTTC.

This chain connects TRBV11-3 to TRBJ1-3; unclear D gene. V lost 4 bases and J 0 bases, leaving 13 bases between the germline ends. Germline CDR1 is SGHNT and CDR2 is YENEEA. The CDR3 consists of 16 residues. CDR3 loop: CASSWATSHSGNTIYF. The CDR3 DNA is TGTGCCAGCAGCTGGGCCACTTCCCACTCTGGAAACACCATATATTTT.

V is TRBV5-4 and J is TRBJ2-7; 7 bases map to TRBD2. Trimming at V came to 8 bases and at J to 0 bases, leaving 8 bases not matched to a gene. Germline CDR1 reads SGHNT; CDR2 reads YYREEE (reference sequence). The CDR3 is 14 amino acids. The CDR3 DNA reads as TGTGCCAGTTCCCGGGCGGGGGTCTCCTACGAGCAGTACTTC. Translation: CASSRAGVSYEQYF.

This sequence joins TRBV5-1 and TRBJ2-3, with 9 nucleotides matching TRBD1. The CDR3 is made up of 14 amino acids. Germline CDR1 and CDR2: SGHRS and YFSETQ. After removal of 3 bases from V and 3 bases from J, the junction contained 2 bases not matched to a gene. The CDR3 bases are TGCGCCAGCAGCTCGGGACAGGGTACAGATACGCAGTATTTT. Encoded protein: CASSSGQGTDTQYF.

This chain links TRBV5-1 with TRBJ1-1; 10 bases are shared with TRBD1. This CDR3 spans 16 amino acids. Germline-derived CDR1 and CDR2 are SGHRS and YFSETQ. V shed 4 bases and J 1 base; nucleotides not matched to a gene: 7. The CDR3 is CASSRETGGANTEAFF. Here the CDR3 DNA reads TGCGCCAGCAGCCGAGAGACAGGGGGCGCGAACACTGAAGCTTTCTTT.

This chain connects TRBV19 to TRBJ2-6; tentative D call: TRBD1 (6 bases). The CDR3 is 15 amino acids. Trimming removed 9 bases at V and 0 bases at J, with 12 bases between. The germline gives CDR1 LNHDA, CDR2 SQIVND (reference sequence). For the CDR3, the DNA is TGTGCCAGCCACACAGGGAGCTCTGGGGCCAACGTCCTGACTTTC. Translating it yields CASHTGSSGANVLTF. The full variable domain, with the rest looked up from reference TRBV19 and TRBJ2-6, is DGGITQSPKYLFRKEGQNVTLSCEQNLNHDAMYWYRQDPGQGLRLIYYSQIVNDFQKGDIAEGYSVSREKKESFPLTVTSAQKNPTAFYLCASHTGSSGANVLTFGAGSRLTVL.

CDR3 protein: CASSPYRGGGTEAFF. As DNA, the CDR3 is TGTGCCAGTAGTCCGTACAGAGGTGGAGGGACTGAAGCTTTCTTT. The chain uses TRBV19 and TRBJ1-1; D uncertain. The V and J ends lost 5 bases and 5 bases respectively, with 18 bases between them. Germline values: CDR1 LNHDA, CDR2 SQIVND (reference sequence). This CDR3 comprises 15 residues.

The V gene is TRBV23-1, the J gene TRBJ2-6; TRBD1 aligns across 8 bases. TRBV23-1 is assigned to the ORF class and has an uncertain function. CDR3 length equals 19 residues. J lost 1 base, V lost 0 bases, and 8 bases had no gene match. CDR3 in DNA: TGCGCCAGCAGTCAATCCCCCCGGACAGGGCAATCTGGGGCCAACGTCCTGACTTTC. It specifies CASSQSPRTGQSGANVLTF.

This sequence joins TRBV19 and TRBJ2-1; 7 positions match TRBD2. This CDR3 region has 16 residues. After removal of 3 bases from V and 4 bases from J, the junction contained 9 bases not matched to a gene. Per germline, CDR1 LNHDA and CDR2 SQIVND (reference sequence). The CDR3 loop is CASSITSLAVYNEQFF. The CDR3 DNA reads TGTGCCAGTAGTATTACGAGTCTAGCGGTATACAATGAGCAGTTCTTC.

The sample holds a few counts of this clone. This chain links TRBV5-6 with TRBJ1-1; 10 bases fit TRBD1. This CDR3 contains 12 residues. J lost 12 bases, V lost 4 bases, and 6 bases had no gene match. Germline values: CDR1 SGHDT, CDR2 YYEEEE. The CDR3 reads CASSLDRGSTFF. The CDR3 region has the DNA TGTGCCAGCAGCCTGGACAGGGGGTCGACTTTCTTT.

The chain recombines TRBV9 with TRBJ2-1, with TRBD1 matching 7 bases. V dropped 2 bases and J dropped 4; count of bases not matched to a gene: 6. CDR1 is SGDLS and CDR2 is YYNGEE in the germline V gene. The CDR3 extends over 15 amino acids. CDR3 sequence (DNA): TGTGCCAGCAGCGTTGGGACAGAACCGTACAATGAGCAGTTCTTC. Translated: CASSVGTEPYNEQFF.

The rearrangement links TRBV30 to TRBJ1-4, with D possibly TRBD1 on 5 matching bases. V gave up 2 bases and J gave up 1 base, with 11 bases separating them. Germline values: CDR1 GTSNPN, CDR2 SVGIG (reference sequence). CDR3 length: 15 amino acids. CDR3 DNA sequence: TGTGCCTGGAGTCCACAGGCGCTAACTAATGAAAAACTGTTTTTT. This translates into CAWSPQALTNEKLFF.

This clone was detected only a few times. The chain is built from TRBV5-1 and TRBJ1-4, with D unresolved. The CDR3 totals 16 residues. Germline V gives CDR1 SGHRS, CDR2 YFSETQ. The germline V and J ends were trimmed by 0 bases and 8 bases, with 17 bases remaining between them. Here the CDR3 reads CASSLEAPARGEKLFF. CDR3 in DNA: TGCGCCAGCAGCTTGGAGGCCCCAGCTCGGGGAGAAAAACTGTTTTTT.

This clone appeared a few times. V and J are TRBV27 and TRBJ1-5; 7 nucleotides line up with TRBD1. In germline, CDR1 is MNHEY, CDR2 SMNVEV (reference sequence). The ends lost 2 bases at V and 4 bases at J; junction bases unmatched: 5. The CDR3 is 15 amino acids. For the CDR3, the DNA is TGTGCCAGCAGTTTAGCCATGACAGGGAATCAGCCCCAGCATTTT. Amino acid sequence: CASSLAMTGNQPQHF.

This chain uses TRBV7-3 with TRBJ1-3; possible D gene TRBD1, 6 bases. The CDR3 is 14 residues long. Per germline, CDR1 SGHTA and CDR2 FQGTGA. Trimming removed 5 bases from V and 0 bases from J, with 8 bases in between. The CDR3 loop reads CASSPDSSGNTIYF. The DNA for the CDR3 is TGTGCCAGCAGCCCGGACAGCTCTGGAAACACCATATATTTT. The full variable domain, its missing parts supplied by reference TRBV7-3 and TRBJ1-3, is GAGVSQTPSNKVTEKGKYVELRCDPISGHTALYWYRQSLGQGPEFLIYFQGTGAADDSGLPNDRFFAVRPEGSVSTLKIQRTERGDSAVYLCASSPDSSGNTIYFGEGSWLTVV.

The chain uses TRBV9 and TRBJ1-1, with TRBD1 matching 7 bases. CDR3 length: 15 residues. CDR1 and CDR2 from the germline V gene are SGDLS and YYNGEE. V lost 4 bases and J lost 3; bases outside the gene matches: 9. CDR3 nucleotides: TGTGCCAGCAGCTCCCGGGACAGTGGGTACACTGAAGCTTTCTTT. As protein: CASSSRDSGYTEAFF.

The rearrangement uses TRBV28 and TRBJ1-1; a weak D match, TRBD1 (6 bases). V shed 7 bases and J shed 0 bases, with 9 bases lying between them. The CDR3 contains 13 residues. CDR1 is MDHEN and CDR2 is SYDVKM in the germline V gene. The CDR3 DNA is TGTGCCAGCAACTGGGGGCTGAACACTGAAGCTTTCTTT. Amino acid sequence: CASNWGLNTEAFF.

The chain has TRBV11-3 and TRBJ2-7, with TRBD2 identical over 7 bases. With 6 bases clipped from V and 0 bases from J, the junction kept 8 bases outside the gene matches. The CDR3 has 15 amino acids. From germline, CDR1 is SGHNT and CDR2 YENEEA. For the CDR3, the DNA is TGTGCCAGCAGTCTCGCTAGCGGTTCCTCCTACGAGCAGTACTTC. Translating gives CASSLASGSSYEQYF.